Below, one T cell receptor beta chain is given with its context. No antigen is known for it. The entry originates in a study of T-cell memory formation after mild COVID-19. Study-level information: There were largely donor-specific TCR clusters.

Study-wide findings and caveats: For contracting clones, CD4+ ones sat mainly in CM and EM, CD8+ in EMRA.

MiXCR, applied by TCRdb to the 5' RACE reads, yields one record per CDR3 protein. The data contain 270,000 or so distinct CDR3 sequences, more than 15% of them singletons. This clonotype originated in a man aged 18 to 30 who had mild COVID-19 (a few samples of this study predate the infection). Cell type and time point are not known. The sample comprised PBMCs or a T cell subset sorted from them (not recorded which).

CDR3 sequence: CASSLTAGGQDTQYF. CDR3 DNA sequence: TGCGCCAGCAGCTTAACGGCGGGGGGGCAAGATACGCAGTATTTT. The J gene is TRBJ2-3, the V gene TRBV5-1; 9 positions match TRBD2. Germline values: CDR1 SGHRS, CDR2 YFSETQ. The ends lost 2 bases at V and 5 bases at J; junction bases unmatched: 6. This CDR3 comprises 15 residues.